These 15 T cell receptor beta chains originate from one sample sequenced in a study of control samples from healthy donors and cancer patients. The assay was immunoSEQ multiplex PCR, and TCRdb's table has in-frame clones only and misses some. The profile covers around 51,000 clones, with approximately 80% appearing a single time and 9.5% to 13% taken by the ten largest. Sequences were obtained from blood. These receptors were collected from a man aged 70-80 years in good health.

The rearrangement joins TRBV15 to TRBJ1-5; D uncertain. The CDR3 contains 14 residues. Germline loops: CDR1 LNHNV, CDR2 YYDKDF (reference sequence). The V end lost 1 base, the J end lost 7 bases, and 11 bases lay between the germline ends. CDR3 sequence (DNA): TGTGCCACCAGCAGAGGTGAAAGGGCCCAGCCCCAGCATTTT. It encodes CATSRGERAQPQHF. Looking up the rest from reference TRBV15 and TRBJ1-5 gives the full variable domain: DAMVIQNPRYQVTQFGKPVTLSCSQTLNHNVMYWYQQKSSQAPKLLFHYYDKDFNNEADTPDNFQSRRPNTSFCFLDIRSPGLGDTAMYLCATSRGERAQPQHFGDGTRLSIL.

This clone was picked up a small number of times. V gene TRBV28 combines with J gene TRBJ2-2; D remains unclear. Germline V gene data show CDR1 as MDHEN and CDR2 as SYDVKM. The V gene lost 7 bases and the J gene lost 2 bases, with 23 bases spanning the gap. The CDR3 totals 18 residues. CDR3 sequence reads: CASNWSKSPYINTGELFF. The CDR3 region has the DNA TGTGCCAGCAATTGGAGTAAATCCCCCTACATAAACACCGGGGAGCTGTTTTTT. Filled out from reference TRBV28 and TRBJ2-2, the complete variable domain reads DVKVTQSSRYLVKRTGEKVFLECVQDMDHENMFWYRQDPGLGLRLIYFSYDVKMKEKGDIPEGYSVSREKKERFSLILESASTNQTSMYLCASNWSKSPYINTGELFFGEGSRLTVL.

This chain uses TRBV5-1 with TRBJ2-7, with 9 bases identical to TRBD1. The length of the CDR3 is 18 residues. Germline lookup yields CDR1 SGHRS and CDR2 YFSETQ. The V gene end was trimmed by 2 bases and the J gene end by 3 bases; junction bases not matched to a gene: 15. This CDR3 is CASSFNLYGTGRVYEQYF. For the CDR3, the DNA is TGCGCCAGCAGCTTCAACTTATACGGGACAGGGAGGGTCTACGAGCAGTACTTC.

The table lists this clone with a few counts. This CDR3 reads CASSYTPFGPQHF. Here the CDR3 DNA reads TGTGCCAGCAGTTACACCCCGTTTGGGCCCCAGCATTTT. The chain uses TRBV6-5 and TRBJ1-5; D unresolved. In germline, CDR1 is MNHEY, CDR2 SVGAGI. The CDR3 totals 13 residues. The V gene lost 2 bases and the J gene lost 9 bases, with 11 bases spanning the gap.

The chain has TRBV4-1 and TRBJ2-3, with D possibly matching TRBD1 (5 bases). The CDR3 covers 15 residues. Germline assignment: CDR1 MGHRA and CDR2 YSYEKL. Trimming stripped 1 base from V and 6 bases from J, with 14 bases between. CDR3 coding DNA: TGCGCCAGCAGCCAAGTGAGCAGGGTCGCGGATACGCAGTATTTT. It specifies CASSQVSRVADTQYF.

This CDR3 reads CASSLGPPRAGDTQYF. The CDR3 bases are TGTGCCAGCAGCTTAGGTCCTCCAAGAGCGGGAGATACGCAGTATTTT. The rearrangement joins TRBV7-9 to TRBJ2-3; D may be TRBD2 (6 bases). The length of the CDR3 is 16 residues. V lost 1 base, J lost 5 bases, and 16 bases lay in between. Germline loops: CDR1 SEHNR, CDR2 FQNEAQ (reference sequence). The whole variable domain, filled in from reference TRBV7-9 and TRBJ2-3, reads DTGVSQNPRHKITKRGQNVTFRCDPISEHNRLYWYRQTLGQGPEFLTYFQNEAQLEKSRLLSDRFSAERPKGSFSTLEIQRTEQGDSAMYLCASSLGPPRAGDTQYFGPGTRLTVL.

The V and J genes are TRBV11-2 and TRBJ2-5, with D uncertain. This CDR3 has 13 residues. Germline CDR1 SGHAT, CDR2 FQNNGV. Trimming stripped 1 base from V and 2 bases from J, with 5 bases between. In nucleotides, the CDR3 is TGTGCCAGCAGCTTAGGGCATCAAGAGACCCAGTACTTC. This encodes CASSLGHQETQYF.

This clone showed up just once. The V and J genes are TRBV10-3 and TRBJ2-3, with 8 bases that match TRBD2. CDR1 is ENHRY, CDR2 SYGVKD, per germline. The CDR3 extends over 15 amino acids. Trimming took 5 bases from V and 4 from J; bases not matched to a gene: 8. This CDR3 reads CAISSTSEAADTQYF. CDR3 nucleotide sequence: TGTGCCATCAGTTCGACTAGCGAAGCGGCAGATACGCAGTATTTT.

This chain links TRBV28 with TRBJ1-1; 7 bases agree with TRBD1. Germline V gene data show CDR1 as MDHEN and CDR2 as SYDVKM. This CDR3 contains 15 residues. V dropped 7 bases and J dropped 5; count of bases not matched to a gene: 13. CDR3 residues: CASTDRDIWRTEAFF. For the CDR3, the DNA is TGTGCCAGCACTGACAGGGATATTTGGCGGACTGAAGCTTTCTTT.

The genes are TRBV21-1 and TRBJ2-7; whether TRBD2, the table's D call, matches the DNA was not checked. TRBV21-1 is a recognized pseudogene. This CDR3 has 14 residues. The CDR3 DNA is TGTGCCAGCAGCCCCAAAAGAGCGAGGGCCGAGCAGTACTTC. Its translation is CASSPKRARAEQYF.

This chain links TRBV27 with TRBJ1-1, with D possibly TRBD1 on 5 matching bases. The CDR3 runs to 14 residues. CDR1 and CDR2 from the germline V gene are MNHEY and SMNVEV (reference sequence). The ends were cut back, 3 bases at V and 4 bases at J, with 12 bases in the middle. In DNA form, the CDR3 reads TGTGCCAGCAGTTTGGCCGGGGACGCCACTGAAGCTTTCTTT. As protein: CASSLAGDATEAFF.

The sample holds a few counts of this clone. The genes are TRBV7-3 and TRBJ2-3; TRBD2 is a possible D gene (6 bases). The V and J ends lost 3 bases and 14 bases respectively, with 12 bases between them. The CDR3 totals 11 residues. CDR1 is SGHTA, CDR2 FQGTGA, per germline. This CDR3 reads CASSFGGVAYF. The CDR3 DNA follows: TGTGCCAGCAGCTTCGGAGGGGTAGCGTATTTT.

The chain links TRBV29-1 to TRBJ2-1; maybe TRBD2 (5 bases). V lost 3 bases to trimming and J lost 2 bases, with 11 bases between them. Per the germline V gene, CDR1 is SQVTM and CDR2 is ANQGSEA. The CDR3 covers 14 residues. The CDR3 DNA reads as TGCAGCGTTGAGGCCAGACTACCCTACAATGAGCAGTTCTTC. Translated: CSVEARLPYNEQFF.

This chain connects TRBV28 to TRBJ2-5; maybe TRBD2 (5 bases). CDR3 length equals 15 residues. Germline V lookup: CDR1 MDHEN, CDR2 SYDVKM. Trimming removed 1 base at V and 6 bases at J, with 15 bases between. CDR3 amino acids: CASSLSDGVWKTQYF. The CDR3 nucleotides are TGTGCCAGCAGTTTATCAGACGGGGTGTGGAAGACCCAGTACTTC.

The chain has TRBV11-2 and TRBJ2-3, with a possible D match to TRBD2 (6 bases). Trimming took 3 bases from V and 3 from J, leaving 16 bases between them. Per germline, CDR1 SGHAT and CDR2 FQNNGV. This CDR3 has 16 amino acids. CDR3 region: CASSFPPGRRTDTQYF. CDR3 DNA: TGTGCCAGCAGCTTTCCTCCTGGGAGGCGTACAGATACGCAGTATTTT.